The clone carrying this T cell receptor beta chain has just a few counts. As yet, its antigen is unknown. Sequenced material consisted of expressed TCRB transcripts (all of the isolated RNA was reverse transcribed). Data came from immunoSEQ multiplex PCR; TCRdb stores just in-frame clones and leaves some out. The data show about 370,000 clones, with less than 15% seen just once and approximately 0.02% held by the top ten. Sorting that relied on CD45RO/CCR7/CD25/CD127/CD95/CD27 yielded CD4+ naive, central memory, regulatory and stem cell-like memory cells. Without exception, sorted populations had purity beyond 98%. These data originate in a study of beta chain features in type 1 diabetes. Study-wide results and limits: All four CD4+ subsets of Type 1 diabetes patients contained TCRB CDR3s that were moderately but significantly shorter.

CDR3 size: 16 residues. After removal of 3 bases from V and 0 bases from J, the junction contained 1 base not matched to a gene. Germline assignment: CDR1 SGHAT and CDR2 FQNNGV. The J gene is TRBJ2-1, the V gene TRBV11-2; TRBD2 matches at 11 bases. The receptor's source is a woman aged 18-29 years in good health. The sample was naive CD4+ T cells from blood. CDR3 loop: CASSFGTSGSYNEQFF. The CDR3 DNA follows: TGTGCCAGCAGCTTCGGGACTAGCGGCTCCTACAATGAGCAGTTCTTC. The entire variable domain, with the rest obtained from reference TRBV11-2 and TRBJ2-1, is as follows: EAGVAQSPRYKIIEKRQSVAFWCNPISGHATLYWYQQILGQGPKLLIQFQNNGVVDDSQLPKDRFSAERLKGVDSTLKIQPAKLEDSAVYLCASSFGTSGSYNEQFFGPGTRLTVL.